Shown below are 16 T cell receptor beta chains from a single sample sequenced in a study of long-term antiretroviral therapy in people with HIV. They ran version v3.0 of the immunoSEQ assay at survey level. The repertoire was sequenced with immunoSEQ multiplex PCR; TCRdb's copy has only in-frame clones and lacks some. This table holds about 22,000 clones, around 85% found once. Sequenced here: unsorted PBMCs, sampled 4 years after starting antiretroviral therapy. These receptors all stem from a man aged 18 to 29 with HIV.

The chain employs TRBV6-5 and TRBJ2-2; D gene ambiguous. Germline-derived CDR1 and CDR2 are MNHEY and SVGAGI. The length of the CDR3 is 15 residues. The V end was cut by 2 bases, the J end by 1 base, with 8 bases between. The CDR3 coding sequence is TGTGCCAGCAGTTACGAGTGGGGGAACACCGGGGAGCTGTTTTTT. Translation gives CASSYEWGNTGELFF.

This chain connects TRBV28 to TRBJ1-5; no definite D call. V lost 6 bases to trimming and J lost 3 bases, with 6 bases between them. Per the germline V gene, CDR1 is MDHEN and CDR2 is SYDVKM. This CDR3 is built from 12 residues. The CDR3: CASSQNNQPQHF. For the CDR3, the DNA is TGTGCCAGCAGCCAAAACAATCAGCCCCAGCATTTT.

The rearrangement links TRBV6-6 to TRBJ2-3; 7 nucleotides match TRBD2. The CDR3 is made up of 15 amino acids. The V segment lost 2 bases and the J segment 3 bases; nucleotides outside the gene matches: 5. Germline V gives CDR1 MNHNY, CDR2 SVGAGI (reference sequence). CDR3 region: CASSYPGLVTDTQYF. For the CDR3, the DNA is TGTGCCAGCAGTTACCCAGGACTAGTAACAGATACGCAGTATTTT.

The chain's CDR3 is CASSQELGPQPQHF. DNA for the CDR3: TGCGCCAGCAGCCAAGAACTGGGTCCTCAGCCCCAGCATTTT. This chain joins TRBV4-1 and TRBJ1-5; D is undetermined. Trimming took 0 bases from V and 6 from J, leaving 9 bases between them. Per the germline V gene, CDR1 is MGHRA and CDR2 is YSYEKL. This CDR3 region has 14 residues.

V and J are TRBV11-2 and TRBJ2-7; 10 bases are shared with TRBD2. The CDR3 extends over 15 amino acids. V dropped 0 bases and J dropped 4; count of bases not matched to a gene: 3. CDR1 is SGHAT and CDR2 is FQNNGV in the germline V gene. CDR3 sequence: CASSLEVSGGYEQYF. In nucleotides, the CDR3 is TGTGCCAGCAGCTTAGAGGTTAGCGGGGGGTACGAGCAGTACTTC.

The rearrangement joins TRBV2 to TRBJ2-2; D unresolved. CDR1 is SNHLY, CDR2 FYNNEI, per germline. Trimming shortened V by 4 bases and J by 4 bases, and 10 bases separated the two germline ends. CDR3 length: 14 residues. The CDR3 DNA sequence: TGTGCCAGCAGTGGAGCCGCCTTCACCGGGGAGCTGTTTTTT. It yields the protein CASSGAAFTGELFF.

This chain connects TRBV7-3 to TRBJ2-7; the D gene is possibly TRBD1 (6 bases). Germline V gives CDR1 SGHTA, CDR2 FQGTGA. The CDR3 has 13 amino acids. Between the trimmed V and J ends, which lost 5 bases and 9 bases, there was a span of 17 bases. For the CDR3, the DNA is TGTGCCAGCAGCCTCACAGGGCCTGCAAGGCAGTACTTC. Amino acids: CASSLTGPARQYF.

The rearrangement links TRBV10-1 to TRBJ1-4; no reliable D call. This CDR3 comprises 13 residues. In germline, CDR1 is WNHNN, CDR2 SYGVQD (reference sequence). Trimming cost V 4 bases and J 7 bases, with 10 bases left between them. The DNA of the CDR3 is TGCGCCAGCAGTGGAGGACGGGGTGAAAAACTGTTTTTT. It encodes CASSGGRGEKLFF.

This clone has only one observation. The gene calls are TRBV2 and TRBJ1-2, with D hard to call. There are 12 residues in the CDR3. Trimming removed 7 bases at V and 5 bases at J, with 11 bases between. The germline gives CDR1 SNHLY, CDR2 FYNNEI. The CDR3 DNA reads TGTGCCAGCACGCAGGACGGTTATGGCTACACCTTC. Amino acids: CASTQDGYGYTF.

The chain employs TRBV27 and TRBJ2-1; D perhaps matches TRBD2 (5 bases). The CDR3 extends over 11 amino acids. Germline CDR1 reads MNHEY; CDR2 reads SMNVEV (reference sequence). V shed 7 bases and J shed 9 bases, with 10 bases lying between them. In nucleotides, the CDR3 is TGTGCCAGCAAGGCTAGCTTTGAGCAGTTCTTC. As protein: CASKASFEQFF.

The chain combines TRBV2 with TRBJ2-7, with D perhaps matching TRBD1 or TRBD2 (6 bases each). The CDR3 extends over 12 amino acids. V was pared by 8 bases and J by 5 bases, with 13 bases between. Germline lookup yields CDR1 SNHLY and CDR2 FYNNEI. CDR3 residues: CASRGRAHEQYV. CDR3 coding DNA: TGTGCCAGCCGGGGGCGGGCCCACGAGCAGTACGTC.

Details on this clone: Other nucleotide sequences in the sample specify the same CDR3. This rearrangement joins TRBV11-2 to TRBJ1-5; D gene ambiguous. The length of the CDR3 is 13 residues. V lost 5 bases to trimming and J lost 2 bases, with 7 bases between them. CDR1 is SGHAT, CDR2 FQNNGV, per germline. The CDR3 nucleotides read TGTGCCAGCAGCCCTGGGGGCAATCAGCCCCAGCATTTT. Residues: CASSPGGNQPQHF.

J is TRBJ1-2 and V is TRBV6-5; D is unclear. V gave up 2 bases and J gave up 2 bases, with 12 bases separating them. CDR1 is MNHEY and CDR2 is SVGAGI in the germline V gene. The CDR3 has 15 residues. Written as DNA, the CDR3 is TGTGCCAGCAGTTACGCCGCCGACCCCAACTATGGCTACACCTTC. Translating it yields CASSYAADPNYGYTF.

The chain combines TRBV13 with TRBJ2-7, with TRBD1 matching 7 bases. Trimming removed 5 bases from V and 5 bases from J; junction bases left unmatched: 15. The CDR3 spans 16 residues. Looked up from germline, CDR1 is PRHDT and CDR2 is FYEKMQ (reference sequence). The CDR3 region is CASSQAFTGEGNEQYF. Here the CDR3 DNA reads TGTGCCAGCAGCCAAGCATTTACAGGGGAAGGGAACGAGCAGTACTTC.

The chain employs TRBV6-5 and TRBJ1-5; 8 bases are shared with TRBD1. The V and J ends lost 7 bases and 4 bases, in that order; junction bases with no gene match: 9. The germline gives CDR1 MNHEY, CDR2 SVGAGI. The CDR3 is made up of 15 amino acids. CDR3 sequence: CASNALDRGNQPQHF. DNA for the CDR3: TGTGCCAGCAACGCGCTCGACAGGGGAAATCAGCCCCAGCATTTT.

The V and J genes are TRBV5-1 and TRBJ2-7, with a tentative D call TRBD1 (5 bases). This CDR3 region has 16 residues. The V gene's germline CDR1 is SGHRS and CDR2 YFSETQ. Trimming took off 0 bases at V and 7 bases at J, with 20 bases between the two ends. CDR3 nucleotides: TGCGCCAGCAGCTTGGATGGCCAGGGTGAAGTGGGGGAGCAGTACGTC. Its translation: CASSLDGQGEVGEQYV.